Listed here are 18 T cell receptor beta chains from one sample, sequenced in a study of beta chain features in type 1 diabetes. General study points: TCRB CDR3s were moderately but significantly shorter in Type 1 diabetes patients in all four CD4+ subsets.

Their antigens remain unidentified. Expressed TCRB transcripts were sequenced, since all the RNA that had been isolated was reverse transcribed. TCRdb keeps only in-frame clones here, not all; method: immunoSEQ multiplex PCR. The sample has about 160,000 clones, 6.5% to 10% seen once. The sequenced material came from central memory CD4+ T cells from blood. These receptors were obtained from a woman under 30 with type 1 diabetes.

This chain uses TRBV30 with TRBJ2-7, with D tentatively TRBD1 (5 bases). Germline assignment: CDR1 GTSNPN and CDR2 SVGIG (reference sequence). CDR3 length: 12 amino acids. V lost 2 bases to trimming and J lost 2 bases, with 7 bases between them. CDR3 in DNA: TGTGCCTGGAGTAGGGGCGCCTACGAGCAGTACTTC. Its protein is CAWSRGAYEQYF. Combining the CDR3 with reference TRBV30 and TRBJ2-7 gives the whole variable domain SQTIHQWPATLVQPVGSPLSLECTVEGTSNPNLYWYRQAAGRGLQLLFYSVGIGQISSEVPQNLSASRPQDRQFILSSKKLLLSDSGFYLCAWSRGAYEQYFGPGTRLTVT.

This clone was detected a few times. This chain links TRBV7-9 with TRBJ2-3; D unresolved. The CDR3 spans 11 residues. Trimming left V 5 bases short and J 6 bases short, with 6 bases between. CDR1 SEHNR and CDR2 FQNEAQ come from the germline V gene (reference sequence). CDR3 residues: CASSAKDTQYF. In DNA form, the CDR3 reads TGTGCCAGCAGCGCTAAGGATACGCAGTATTTT.

The chain joins TRBV4-3 to TRBJ2-5; D might be TRBD2 (5 bases). Germline V gives CDR1 LGHNA, CDR2 YSLEER. CDR3 size: 14 residues. V was clipped by 0 bases and J by 5 bases, with 10 bases between them. The CDR3 loop reads CASSQDLTGETQYF. DNA for the CDR3: TGCGCCAGCAGCCAAGATCTAACGGGGGAGACCCAGTACTTC.

This clone has more than one count but fewer than ten. The chain recombines TRBV4-3 with TRBJ2-1, with TRBD2 matching 9 bases. Germline V CDR1 and CDR2: LGHNA, YSLEER. V trimming: 1 base; J trimming: 9 bases; junction bases outside the gene matches: 7. The CDR3 extends over 15 amino acids. The CDR3 DNA is TGCGCCAGCAGCCAAGGGGACGCGGGGGGGGGTGAGCAGTTCTTC. It codes for CASSQGDAGGGEQFF.

This chain links TRBV11-2 with TRBJ1-5; 7 positions agree with TRBD1. Germline V CDR1 and CDR2: SGHAT, FQNNGV. J lost 6 bases, V lost 3 bases, and 8 bases had no gene match. The CDR3 is 15 amino acids. This chain's CDR3 is CASSFSGGTSQPQHF. The CDR3 nucleotides read TGTGCCAGCAGCTTTTCAGGGGGGACGAGTCAGCCCCAGCATTTT.

This clone showed up just a few times. The CDR3, as DNA: TGTGCCAGCAGTTACGCCACCCGGGGTCTTACCTACGAGCAGTACTTC. As protein: CASSYATRGLTYEQYF. The chain is built from TRBV6-5 and TRBJ2-7; D might be TRBD2 (5 bases). V was cut by 2 bases and J by 2 bases, with 16 bases left in between. The CDR3 runs to 16 residues. The germline V gene has CDR1 MNHEY and CDR2 SVGAGI.

This clone showed up just a few times. J is TRBJ2-7 and V is TRBV13; 7 nucleotides agree with TRBD1. With V trimmed by 1 base and J by 5 bases, 2 bases remained unmatched. CDR3 length: 13 amino acids. CDR1 and CDR2 from the germline V gene are PRHDT and FYEKMQ (reference sequence). CDR3 sequence reads: CASSLDQGDEQYF. In DNA, the CDR3 is TGTGCCAGCAGCTTAGACCAGGGGGACGAGCAGTACTTC.

This chain links TRBV21-1 with TRBJ2-7; whether TRBD2, the table's D call, matches the DNA was not checked. TRBV21-1 is termed a pseudogene. The CDR3 contains 13 residues. As DNA, the CDR3 is TGTGCCAGCACCCGGGAGGCGTCCTACGAGCAGTACTTC. Translating gives CASTREASYEQYF.

The rearrangement uses TRBV18 and TRBJ2-5; 9 bases are shared with TRBD1. This CDR3 comprises 16 residues. Germline lookup yields CDR1 KGHSH and CDR2 LQKENI. The V gene end was trimmed by 3 bases and the J gene end by 2 bases; junction bases not matched to a gene: 7. This CDR3 reads CASSPRTGDDQETQYF. In nucleotides, the CDR3 is TGTGCCAGCTCACCCCGGACAGGGGACGATCAAGAGACCCAGTACTTC.

This clone appeared a few times. V is TRBV5-4 and J is TRBJ1-2, with 9 bases fitting TRBD1. The CDR3 consists of 14 residues. The germline gives CDR1 SGHNT, CDR2 YYREEE (reference sequence). V lost 4 bases, J lost 4 bases, and 5 bases stayed unmatched. The CDR3 loop reads CASSLDRGSYGYTF. The CDR3 DNA follows: TGTGCCAGCAGCCTGGACAGGGGATCCTATGGCTACACCTTC.

The genes are TRBV18 and TRBJ2-7; D might be TRBD1 (6 bases). Germline lookup yields CDR1 KGHSH and CDR2 LQKENI. This CDR3 is 13 amino acids long. Trimming left V 3 bases short and J 3 bases short, with 9 bases between. The CDR3 here is CASSPDSNYEQYF. CDR3 DNA sequence: TGTGCCAGCTCACCGGACAGCAACTACGAGCAGTACTTC.

This clone showed up just a few times. The chain employs TRBV30 and TRBJ1-1; D gene unclear. CDR3 size: 12 residues. The germline V gene has CDR1 GTSNPN and CDR2 SVGIG (reference sequence). The V end was cut by 5 bases, the J end by 1 base, with 8 bases between. The CDR3 reads CAWGQTNTEAFF. In nucleotides, the CDR3 is TGTGCCTGGGGGCAGACGAACACTGAAGCTTTCTTT.

This clone was seen a handful of times. The chain is built from TRBV2 and TRBJ2-2; 7 bases map to TRBD2. With V trimmed by 7 bases and J by 5 bases, 13 bases remained unmatched. The CDR3 runs to 16 residues. Germline CDR1 and CDR2: SNHLY and FYNNEI. The CDR3 DNA follows: TGTGCCAGCACCCAAGTGGGCGGGAGTCGAACCGGGGAGCTGTTTTTT. It codes for CASTQVGGSRTGELFF.

This clone was counted a few times. The chain links TRBV5-1 to TRBJ1-1; no clear D gene. This CDR3 region has 11 residues. Germline V gene sequence: CDR1 SGHRS, CDR2 YFSETQ. Trimming left V 6 bases short and J 2 bases short, with 5 bases between. CDR3 DNA sequence: TGCGCCAGCATGGGCAACACTGAAGCTTTCTTT. Translated, it gives CASMGNTEAFF.

V gene TRBV5-1 combines with J gene TRBJ2-1; TRBD2 matches 9 bases. The ends lost 5 bases at V and 5 bases at J; junction bases unmatched: 5. The CDR3 contains 14 residues. The germline CDR1 and CDR2 sequences are SGHRS and YFSETQ. CDR3 region: CASSSGSPNNEQFF. The CDR3 coding sequence is TGCGCCAGCAGTAGCGGGAGTCCGAACAATGAGCAGTTCTTC.

For this clone: The germline gene is not matched at one end of the junction; a read error may be the cause. V and J are TRBV5-1 and TRBJ2-7, with TRBD1 matching over 10 bases. This CDR3 contains 15 residues. Germline V CDR1 and CDR2: SGHRS, YFSETQ. CDR3: CASSLTPGTGVEQYF. CDR3 bases: TGTGCCAGCAGCTTAACCCCCGGGACAGGGGTCGAGCAGTACTTC.

The genes are TRBV7-8 and TRBJ2-1; 10 positions match TRBD2. CDR1 is SGHVS and CDR2 is FQNEAQ in the germline V gene. Trimming at V came to 1 base and at J to 5 bases, leaving 2 bases not matched to a gene. CDR3 length equals 15 residues. Written as DNA, the CDR3 is TGTGCCAGCAGCTTAGTAGCGGGGGGTCACAATGAGCAGTTCTTC. Encoded protein: CASSLVAGGHNEQFF.

The rearrangement links TRBV4-1 to TRBJ1-5; 9 bases map to TRBD1. V gave up 4 bases and J gave up 4 bases; unmatched junction bases: 5. The CDR3 covers 15 residues. Germline CDR1 reads MGHRA; CDR2 reads YSYEKL. The CDR3 reads CASSLRDRDNQPQHF. The CDR3 DNA follows: TGCGCCAGCAGCCTCCGGGACAGGGATAATCAGCCCCAGCATTTT.